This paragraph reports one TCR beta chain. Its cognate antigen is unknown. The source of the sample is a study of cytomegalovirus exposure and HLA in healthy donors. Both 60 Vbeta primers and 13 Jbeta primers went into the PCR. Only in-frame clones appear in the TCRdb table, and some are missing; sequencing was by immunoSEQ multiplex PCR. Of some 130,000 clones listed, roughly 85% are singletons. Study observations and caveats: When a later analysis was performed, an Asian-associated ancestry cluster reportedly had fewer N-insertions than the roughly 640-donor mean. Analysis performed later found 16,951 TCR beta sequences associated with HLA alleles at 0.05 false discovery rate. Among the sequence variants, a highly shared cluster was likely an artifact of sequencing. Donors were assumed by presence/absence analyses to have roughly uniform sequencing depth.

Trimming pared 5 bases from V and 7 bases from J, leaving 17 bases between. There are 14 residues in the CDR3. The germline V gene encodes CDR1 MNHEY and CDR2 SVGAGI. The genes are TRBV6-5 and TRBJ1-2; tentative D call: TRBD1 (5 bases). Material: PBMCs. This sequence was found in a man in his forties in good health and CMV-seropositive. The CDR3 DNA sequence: TGTGCCAGCAGTGAATCGAGACAGACGGGTGGCTACACCTTC. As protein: CASSESRQTGGYTF.